The rows below give T cell receptor beta chains drawn from one sample of a study of blood T cell repertoires in COVID-19. This table comes from immunoSEQ multiplex PCR, and its TCRdb copy is limited to in-frame clones, with some not included. The sample lists 450,000 to 500,000 clones; 70% to 90% were seen once. Sequences were obtained from peripheral blood. The receptors here all came from a human donor in a cohort sampled during active COVID-19. Both conserved end residues are part of each CDR3. The order of the fields is D gene, clone size, J gene, V gene, CDR3 DNA, CDR3 protein. A D gene is named only where the DNA matches it firmly. Size is omitted from some rows. Given values are once, few, many or a class for expanded clones.

D gene: NA; clone size: few; J gene: TRBJ1-6; V gene: TRBV6-1; CDR3 DNA: TGTGCCAGCAGTGAAGCATTACAGGATTTTAATTCACCCCTCCACTTT; CDR3 protein: CASSEALQDFNSPLHF
D gene: NA; clone size: NA; J gene: TRBJ1-1; V gene: TRBV10-3; CDR3 DNA: TGTGCCATCAGTGAGTCTAGGCAGGGCGACACTGAAGCTTTCTTT; CDR3 protein: CAISESRQGDTEAFF
D gene: TRBD2; clone size: NA; J gene: TRBJ2-5; V gene: TRBV2; CDR3 DNA: TGTGCCAGCACAATAACTAGCGGGGGGGAAGAGACCCAGTACTTC; CDR3 protein: CASTITSGGEETQYF
D gene: TRBD1; clone size: NA; J gene: TRBJ1-5; V gene: TRBV28; CDR3 DNA: TGTGCCAGCAGGCGTCAGGGGGACAATCAGCCCCAGCATTTT; CDR3 protein: CASRRQGDNQPQHF
D gene: TRBD1; clone size: NA; J gene: TRBJ1-2; V gene: TRBV19; CDR3 DNA: TGTGCCAGTAGCGGACAGGGATCACCCCACGATGGCTACACCTTC; CDR3 protein: CASSGQGSPHDGYTF
D gene: NA; clone size: few; J gene: TRBJ1-5; V gene: TRBV7-9; CDR3 DNA: TGTGCCAGCAGCAGGGACACCAATCAGCCCCAGCATTTT; CDR3 protein: CASSRDTNQPQHF
D gene: NA; clone size: NA; J gene: TRBJ1-1; V gene: TRBV2; CDR3 DNA: TGTGCCAGCAGTCCCGACGGAGGGGTGACTGAAGCTTTCTTT; CDR3 protein: CASSPDGGVTEAFF
D gene: TRBD1; clone size: NA; J gene: TRBJ2-7; V gene: TRBV27; CDR3 DNA: TGTGCCAGCAGCCTACGGGACAGGTCCTACGAGCAGTACTTC; CDR3 protein: CASSLRDRSYEQYF
D gene: NA; clone size: NA; J gene: TRBJ2-1; V gene: TRBV27; CDR3 DNA: TGTGCCAGCAGAGACTATATGACGAATTCCTACAATGAGCAGTTCTTC; CDR3 protein: CASRDYMTNSYNEQFF
D gene: TRBD1; clone size: NA; J gene: TRBJ1-2; V gene: TRBV5-1; CDR3 DNA: TGCGCCAGCAGCATTCGGTGGGACAGCTATAACTATGGCTACACCTTC; CDR3 protein: CASSIRWDSYNYGYTF
D gene: TRBD2; clone size: NA; J gene: TRBJ2-1; V gene: TRBV19; CDR3 DNA: TGTGCCAGTAGTATAGATCGGGGCGGGGGGCAGTTCTTC; CDR3 protein: CASSIDRGGGQFF
D gene: TRBD1; clone size: NA; J gene: TRBJ2-7; V gene: TRBV5-5; CDR3 DNA: TGTGCCAGCAGCTTGCTGAGAGGGGGCAGGGAGCAGTACTTC; CDR3 protein: CASSLLRGGREQYF
D gene: NA; clone size: NA; J gene: TRBJ1-5; V gene: TRBV2; CDR3 DNA: TGTGCCAGCAGTGAAGCGATTTCAGGGGTCGGTCAGCCCCAGCATTTT; CDR3 protein: CASSEAISGVGQPQHF
D gene: NA; clone size: few; J gene: TRBJ1-6; V gene: TRBV11-2; CDR3 DNA: TGTGCCAGCAGCTTAGGTGGGTGGACTACCTCACCCCTCCACTTT; CDR3 protein: CASSLGGWTTSPLHF
D gene: TRBD2; clone size: NA; J gene: TRBJ2-3; V gene: TRBV7-2; CDR3 DNA: TGTGCCAGCAGCTTAGCGTTAGCGGGTGCCTTTCCGGATACGCAGTATTTT; CDR3 protein: CASSLALAGAFPDTQYF